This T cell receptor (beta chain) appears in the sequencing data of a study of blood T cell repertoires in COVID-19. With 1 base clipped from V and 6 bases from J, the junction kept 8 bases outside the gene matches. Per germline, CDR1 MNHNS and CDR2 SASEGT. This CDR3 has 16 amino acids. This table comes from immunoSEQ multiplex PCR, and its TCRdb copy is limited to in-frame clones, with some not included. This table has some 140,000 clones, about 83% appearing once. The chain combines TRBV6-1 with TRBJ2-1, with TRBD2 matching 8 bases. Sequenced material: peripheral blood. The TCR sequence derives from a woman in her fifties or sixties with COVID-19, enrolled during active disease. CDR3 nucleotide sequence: TGTGCCAGCAGTGAAGATTCCGGGACTAGGGGCAATGAGCAGTTCTTC. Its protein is CASSEDSGTRGNEQFF.